A selection of T cell receptor beta chains follows, all from one sample in a study of T cell repertoires in cytomegalovirus infection. Each CDR3 protein gets one entry after TCRdb re-called the reads with MiXCR. The sample records fewer than 300,000 distinct CDR3 sequences, roughly 25% being singletons. Input material: PBMCs. These receptors were obtained from a human donor in good health (CMV status not recorded). Some clones in this sample may be carry-over from other donors' samples. CDR3s include the opening cysteine and the closing phenylalanine or tryptophan. Each record gives: V gene, J gene, D gene, clone size, CDR3 DNA, CDR3 protein. A D gene is named only where the DNA matches it firmly. Clone size is not always given. Where it is, it says once, few, many or a class for expanded clones.

TRBV5-1,TRBJ2-1,TRBD2,few,TGCGCCAGCAGCTCTGGACTAGCGGGAGGGCCTACGGATGAGCAGTTCTTC,CASSSGLAGGPTDEQFF
TRBV6-1,TRBJ2-7,TRBD1,few,TGTGCCAGCAGGGGGGGACAGGTCTCCTACGAGCAGTACTTC,CASRGGQVSYEQYF
TRBV6-2/TRBV6-3,TRBJ2-1,TRBD2,few,TGTGCCAGCAGTTCCCCCTGGACTAGCGGGAGCGAGCAGTTCTTC,CASSSPWTSGSEQFF
TRBV5-1,TRBJ2-2,-,-,TGCGCCAGCAGGGCCGGAACCGGGGAGCTGTTTTTT,CASRAGTGELFF
TRBV9,TRBJ1-1,-,-,TGTGCCCCGGGGGGGTCTCGGGCTTTCTTT,CAPGGSRAFF
TRBV7-2,TRBJ1-5,-,many,TGTGCCAGCAGCTTACCACAGGGTAATCAGCCCCAGCATTTT,CASSLPQGNQPQHF
TRBV12-3/TRBV12-4,TRBJ2-1,TRBD2,-,TGTGCCAGCAGCCTAGGGGCGCTAGCGGGAGATGGTGAGCAGTTCTTC,CASSLGALAGDGEQFF
TRBV28,TRBJ2-5,TRBD2,few,TGTGCCAGCAGTTCCCCGGGACTAGCGGGAGTAGAGACCCAGTACTTC,CASSSPGLAGVETQYF
TRBV28,TRBJ1-2,-,many,TGTGCCAGCAGTACCCCCGGGACGAGTAGGTCCTATGGCTACACCTTC,CASSTPGTSRSYGYTF
TRBV30,TRBJ1-5,-,-,TGTGCCTGGACCAAAGGGGGGGGGCAGCCCCAGCATTTT,CAWTKGGGQPQHF
TRBV7-9,TRBJ2-5,TRBD1,-,TGTGCCAGCAGCTTAGAGGGACAGGTGGGCGAGACCCAGTACTTC,CASSLEGQVGETQYF
TRBV28,TRBJ1-1,-,many,TGTGCCAGCAGTTTATCCCGGATAACTGAAGCTTTCTTT,CASSLSRITEAFF
TRBV19,TRBJ2-2,-,-,TGTGCCAATAGTATAGATCGGGGCGCGAGGGAGCTGTTTTTT,CANSIDRGARELFF